A single sample gave rise to the 14 T cell receptor beta chains below, sequenced in a study of T cells in Graves' hyperthyroidism and ophthalmopathy (dated by TCRdb to the late 2010s). To prepare the library, multiplex PCR was applied. Sequencing was performed on an Illumina HiSeq 2000. Amplification of TCR beta CDR3 regions was carried out from RNA transcripts. The first round of RT-PCR for the TCR CDR3 was performed with the HTBI primer set and the Qiagen OneStep RT-PCR kit. TCRdb reworked the public reads: Q25 trimming with fastp, MiXCR clone assembly, productive beta chains retained. Identical CDR3 proteins give one entry, which carries the most common genes and DNA. The sample table shows fewer than 500,000 distinct CDR3 sequences, and approximately 12% are seen once. The leading ten clones occupy around 20% of the sample. Sequenced input: blood. The receptors come from a man in his thirties or forties with Graves' hyperthyroidism that later progressed to Graves' ophthalmopathy.

This clonotype was detected a few times. The rearrangement joins TRBV7-3 to TRBJ2-1; a possible D gene is TRBD1 (5 bases). The germline CDR1 and CDR2 sequences are SGHTA and FQGTGA. The V gene lost 5 bases and the J gene lost 9 bases, with 11 bases spanning the gap. The CDR3 has 12 amino acids. The CDR3 region is CASSAQGGEQFF. The CDR3 coding sequence is TGTGCCAGCAGCGCCCAGGGTGGTGAGCAGTTCTTC.

This clonotype was counted only a few times. J is TRBJ1-5 and V is TRBV4-1; D is unresolved. This CDR3 region has 13 residues. V gave up 2 bases and J gave up 4 bases, with 6 bases separating them. The germline V gene has CDR1 MGHRA and CDR2 YSYEKL. The DNA for the CDR3 is TGCGCCAGCAGCCAATTAGCAAATCAGCCCCAGCATTTT. Translating it yields CASSQLANQPQHF.

This clonotype occurred many times. The rearrangement links TRBV28 to TRBJ1-2, with 7 bases matching TRBD1. CDR1 MDHEN and CDR2 SYDVKM come from the germline V gene. CDR3 length: 13 residues. Germline trimming cut 5 bases from V and 2 bases from J; bases unmatched to any gene: 2. CDR3 residues: CASSTGQNYGYTF. In DNA, the CDR3 is TGTGCCAGCAGTACGGGACAGAACTATGGCTACACCTTC.

Comments on this clonotype: This may arise from a read error, as a much more abundant clone is one base away. The chain is built from TRBV3-1 and TRBJ1-2, with a weak D call TRBD1 (5 bases). CDR1 is LGHDT, CDR2 YNNKEL, per germline (reference sequence). V lost 6 bases and J lost 4, with 18 bases in between. CDR3 size: 15 residues. The CDR3 region has the DNA TGTGCCAGCAGGGACACAGCGCGGGGAGCCTATGGCTACACCTTC. Amino acids: CASRDTARGAYGYTF.

This clonotype was seen at least ten times. As DNA, the CDR3 is TGTGCCACCAGCAGTTCTGGGACAGAGGATCAGCCCCAGCATTTT. This codes for CATSSSGTEDQPQHF. The chain links TRBV15 to TRBJ1-5, with TRBD1 matching over 7 bases. This CDR3 is 15 amino acids long. Germline V lookup: CDR1 LNHNV, CDR2 YYDKDF (reference sequence). Trimming cost V 3 bases and J 5 bases; bases outside gene matches: 7.

This clonotype appeared many times. The chain recombines TRBV12-3 or TRBV12-4 with TRBJ2-7; D possibly corresponds to TRBD2 (6 bases). CDR3 size: 15 residues. Trimming took off 7 bases at V and 2 bases at J, with 18 bases between the two ends. The CDR3: CASTPGLMMAYEQYF. CDR3 DNA sequence: TGTGCCAGCACCCCGGGACTGATGATGGCCTACGAGCAGTACTTC.

This rearrangement joins TRBV4-1 to TRBJ2-3, with D hard to call. With 1 base removed from V and 4 bases from J, the gap between germline ends came to 6 bases. The germline gives CDR1 MGHRA, CDR2 YSYEKL. The CDR3 loop spans 13 amino acids. The CDR3 loop reads CASSQVFADTQYF. As DNA, the CDR3 is TGCGCCAGCAGCCAAGTATTTGCAGATACGCAGTATTTT.

This clonotype came up many times. V usage is TRBV7-9 and J usage is TRBJ1-2; maybe TRBD1 (6 bases). The CDR3 covers 13 residues. CDR1 is SEHNR, CDR2 FQNEAQ, per germline (reference sequence). V dropped 3 bases and J dropped 9 bases, with 14 bases sitting between them. The CDR3 here is CASSLVGGRSYTF. The CDR3 nucleotides read TGTGCCAGCAGCTTGGTGGGGGGCAGAAGCTACACCTTC.

The chain couples TRBV20-1 to TRBJ2-7; perhaps TRBD1 as D (5 bases). The CDR3 contains 15 residues. The ends were cut back, 3 bases at V and 2 bases at J, with 17 bases in the middle. Germline loops: CDR1 DFQATT, CDR2 SNEGSKA (reference sequence). DNA for the CDR3: TGCAGTGCTAGGGCTCCCGGCAGGGCAGCCTACGAGCAGTACTTC. Its protein product is CSARAPGRAAYEQYF.

This clonotype was found many times. The rearrangement uses TRBV7-3 and TRBJ2-1; 13 bases fit TRBD2. V dropped 5 bases and J dropped 2; count of bases not matched to a gene: 6. This CDR3 has 17 amino acids. Germline values: CDR1 SGHTA, CDR2 FQGTGA. CDR3 sequence (DNA): TGTGCCAGCAGCCCGAGGACTAGCGGGGGCACCTACAATGAGCAGTTCTTC. Its protein product is CASSPRTSGGTYNEQFF. Full variable domain (missing parts from reference TRBV7-3 and TRBJ2-1): GAGVSQTPSNKVTEKGKYVELRCDPISGHTALYWYRQSLGQGPEFLIYFQGTGAADDSGLPNDRFFAVRPEGSVSTLKIQRTERGDSAVYLCASSPRTSGGTYNEQFFGPGTRLTVL.

This clonotype came up many times. The chain is built from TRBV3-1 and TRBJ2-3; D not certain. V dropped 1 base and J dropped 11 bases, with 10 bases sitting between them. CDR1 is LGHDT, CDR2 YNNKEL, per germline (reference sequence). The CDR3 extends over 12 amino acids. The CDR3 coding sequence is TGTGCCAGCAGCCAAGGGAGATCAGGGCAGTATTTT. Protein product: CASSQGRSGQYF.

This clonotype has ten or more counts. This chain joins TRBV6-2 or TRBV6-3 and TRBJ1-2, with 9 bases aligning to TRBD1. With 6 bases clipped from V and 5 bases from J, the junction kept 7 bases outside the gene matches. CDR3 size: 14 residues. In germline, CDR1 is MNHEY, CDR2 SVGEGT. CDR3 sequence (DNA): TGTGCCAGCAGCTTCCTACAGGGGGCTTATGGCTACACCTTC. It codes for CASSFLQGAYGYTF.

This clonotype was recorded many times. This chain connects TRBV18 to TRBJ2-2; D is undetermined. CDR3 size: 15 residues. The V and J ends lost 0 bases and 0 bases respectively, with 5 bases between them. Germline V gene lookup returns CDR1 KGHSH and CDR2 LQKENI. The CDR3: CASSPPSPNTGELFF. CDR3 bases: TGTGCCAGCTCACCACCTAGCCCGAACACCGGGGAGCTGTTTTTT.

This clonotype has just a few counts. V gene TRBV5-1 combines with J gene TRBJ2-5; 11 bases are a match to TRBD2. The junction had 5 bases not matched to a gene; V was cut back by 6 bases and J by 1 base. The germline V gene has CDR1 SGHRS and CDR2 YFSETQ. The CDR3 spans 15 residues. Here the CDR3 DNA reads TGCGCCAGCACCTCTAGCGGGGGGTTCCAAGAGACCCAGTACTTC. This sequence encodes CASTSSGGFQETQYF.